This T cell receptor (beta chain) was identified during a study of shared clonotypes between healthy human individuals. Study observations and caveats: A limitation of the genetic and exposure-history diversity represented arose from few donors.

Those who donated were healthy HIV-negative adults, with no recent acute infections or vaccinations reported. Researchers divided each subset's genomic DNA evenly across several immunoSEQ plates. TCRdb's table, derived via immunoSEQ multiplex PCR, lists solely in-frame clones and lacks some. The profile covers nearly 750,000 clones, with around 77% appearing a single time and over 1.5% taken by the ten largest. V lost 5 bases and J lost 2; bases outside the gene matches: 6. From germline, CDR1 is SEHNR and CDR2 FQNEAQ (reference sequence). This CDR3 has 14 amino acids. As regards this clone: Its specificity is not known.

What was sequenced was memory CD4+ T cells sorted from blood. Subset reported: CD45RA-negative fraction. This chain connects TRBV7-9 to TRBJ2-7; 7 positions agree with TRBD2. The clonotype was recovered from a woman in her 30s in good health. CDR3 sequence (DNA): TGTGCCAGCAGCCCCGGGACTACTACCTACGAGCAGTACTTC. The encoded protein is CASSPGTTTYEQYF.